The 17 T cell receptor beta chains presented below share a single source sample, sequenced in a study of shared clonotypes between healthy human individuals (TCRdb year 2020). The protocol used for the library was the immunoSEQ multiplex PCR assay. TCRdb took this table from immuneACCESS and kept in-frame rearrangements with V and J called. Such tables lack part of the clones; where checked against another copy, unresolved V genes explain under half of the gap, and the rest is unexplained. Recorded for this sample are roughly 330,000 clones; approximately 74% of them occurred a single time. 9% to 12% of the sample comes from the top ten. The specimen sequenced was memory CD4+ T cells sorted from blood. In the paper's terms, the cell subset or site label means: CD45RA-negative fraction. The origin of the receptors is a man aged 30 to 45 in good health.

This clone showed up many times. The chain employs TRBV18 and TRBJ2-3, with a possible D match to TRBD2 (5 bases). CDR1 and CDR2 (germline): KGHSH, LQKENI. This CDR3 is built from 18 residues. Trimming left V 3 bases short and J 0 bases short, with 19 bases between. The CDR3 DNA reads TGTGCCAGCTCACCCTATCGTCGGGAAATTACTAGCACAGATACGCAGTATTTT. Amino acid sequence: CASSPYRREITSTDTQYF. Based on the CDR3 plus reference TRBV18 and TRBJ2-3, the full variable domain is NAGVMQNPRHLVRRRGQEARLRCSPMKGHSHVYWYRQLPEEGLKFMVYLQKENIIDESGMPKERFSAEFPKEGPSILRIQQVVRGDSAAYFCASSPYRREITSTDTQYFGPGTRLTVL.

The genes are TRBV6-5 and TRBJ1-5, with no clear D. Germline assignment: CDR1 MNHEY and CDR2 SVGAGI. The CDR3 has 13 amino acids. Trimming removed 5 bases at V and 5 bases at J, with 10 bases between. DNA for the CDR3: TGTGCCAGCAGTCCCTTGAATGATCAGCCCCAGCATTTT. It encodes CASSPLNDQPQHF.

This chain links TRBV28 with TRBJ2-7; TRBD1 aligns across 7 bases. V lost 7 bases, J lost 6 bases, and 15 bases stayed unmatched. The CDR3 is made up of 15 amino acids. Germline V gene sequence: CDR1 MDHEN, CDR2 SYDVKM. CDR3 bases: TGTGCCAGCACCACCCCCGGACAGGCGGCACGCGAGCAGTACTTC. Its protein is CASTTPGQAAREQYF. The full variable domain, its missing parts supplied by reference TRBV28 and TRBJ2-7, is DVKVTQSSRYLVKRTGEKVFLECVQDMDHENMFWYRQDPGLGLRLIYFSYDVKMKEKGDIPEGYSVSREKKERFSLILESASTNQTSMYLCASTTPGQAAREQYFGPGTRLTVT.

The V and J genes are TRBV7-6 and TRBJ1-4, with D uncertain. Germline V lookup: CDR1 SGHVS, CDR2 FNYEAQ. The CDR3 runs to 14 residues. V dropped 2 bases and J dropped 16 bases, with 20 bases sitting between them. CDR3 DNA: TGTGCCAGCAGCTTACCCGAATCGGACCCAGGCGGGTTTTTT. Translated, it gives CASSLPESDPGGFF.

This clone has a count of ten or more. Distinct nucleotide sequences in the sample also encode this CDR3. This chain uses TRBV11-2 with TRBJ2-1; possible D gene TRBD2, 5 bases. V lost 5 bases, J lost 4 bases, and 15 bases lay in between. The V gene's germline CDR1 is SGHAT and CDR2 FQNNGV. CDR3 length: 15 residues. In nucleotides, the CDR3 is TGTGCCAGCAGCGCGGGTCGGACTCGATACAATGAGCAGTTCTTC. As protein: CASSAGRTRYNEQFF. Supplemented by reference TRBV11-2 and TRBJ2-1, the full variable domain reads EAGVAQSPRYKIIEKRQSVAFWCNPISGHATLYWYQQILGQGPKLLIQFQNNGVVDDSQLPKDRFSAERLKGVDSTLKIQPAKLEDSAVYLCASSAGRTRYNEQFFGPGTRLTVL.

This clone was picked up one time. The chain links TRBV19 to TRBJ1-2, with TRBD1 as a possible D gene (5 bases). Trimming took 0 bases from V and 6 from J, leaving 17 bases between them. CDR1 and CDR2 from the germline V gene are LNHDA and SQIVND (reference sequence). The CDR3 runs to 16 residues. In DNA, the CDR3 is TGTGCCAGTAGTATAGACCGTGAGCAGGGTAGGAATGGCTACACCTTC. This encodes CASSIDREQGRNGYTF. The whole variable domain, remainder taken from reference TRBV19 and TRBJ1-2, is DGGITQSPKYLFRKEGQNVTLSCEQNLNHDAMYWYRQDPGQGLRLIYYSQIVNDFQKGDIAEGYSVSREKKESFPLTVTSAQKNPTAFYLCASSIDREQGRNGYTFGSGTRLTVV.

J is TRBJ1-2 and V is TRBV28, with D uncertain. This CDR3 spans 12 amino acids. Germline loops: CDR1 MDHEN, CDR2 SYDVKM. Trimming pared 6 bases from V and 8 bases from J, leaving 13 bases between. The CDR3 is CASSPARLGYTF. CDR3 DNA: TGTGCCAGCAGCCCCGCCCGTTTGGGCTACACCTTC.

The chain is built from TRBV28 and TRBJ1-2; D not certain. This CDR3 spans 16 amino acids. V lost 4 bases and J 3 bases, leaving 18 bases between the germline ends. From germline, CDR1 is MDHEN and CDR2 SYDVKM. The CDR3 DNA sequence: TGTGCCAGCAGTTCATTCCCCTTTCAGAAGCACTATGGCTACACCTTC. Protein: CASSSFPFQKHYGYTF.

This clone was seen at least ten times. The genes are TRBV5-6 and TRBJ2-2; a possible D gene is TRBD2 (6 bases). Trimming cost V 2 bases and J 7 bases, with 9 bases left between them. From germline, CDR1 is SGHDT and CDR2 YYEEEE. The CDR3 contains 13 residues. Here the CDR3 DNA reads TGTGCCAGCAGCTTTACTAGCTACGGGGAGCTGTTTTTT. It translates to CASSFTSYGELFF.

This rearrangement joins TRBV30 to TRBJ2-2; possibly TRBD1 for D (5 bases). CDR1 is GTSNPN, CDR2 SVGIG, per germline (reference sequence). Trimming shortened V by 4 bases and J by 0 bases, and 9 bases separated the two germline ends. This CDR3 spans 14 amino acids. Here the CDR3 DNA reads TGTGCCTGGAAGAAGGGGCCGAACACCGGGGAGCTGTTTTTT. Its protein is CAWKKGPNTGELFF. Together with reference TRBV30 and TRBJ2-2, the CDR3 gives the full variable domain: SQTIHQWPATLVQPVGSPLSLECTVEGTSNPNLYWYRQAAGRGLQLLFYSVGIGQISSEVPQNLSASRPQDRQFILSSKKLLLSDSGFYLCAWKKGPNTGELFFGEGSRLTVL.

The chain is built from TRBV18 and TRBJ1-4, with TRBD1 as a possible D gene (5 bases). Germline V gene data show CDR1 as KGHSH and CDR2 as LQKENI. The CDR3 has 13 residues. Trimming left V 5 bases short and J 5 bases short, with 9 bases between. CDR3 in amino acids: CASSGAPNEKLFF. CDR3 in DNA: TGTGCCAGCTCAGGGGCGCCGAATGAAAAACTGTTTTTT.

In this sample, this clone turned up once. The chain employs TRBV19 and TRBJ2-2, with 13 bases matching TRBD2. Germline V lookup: CDR1 LNHDA, CDR2 SQIVND (reference sequence). After removal of 6 bases from V and 8 bases from J, the junction contained 9 bases not matched to a gene. The CDR3 has 16 amino acids. The CDR3 bases are TGTGCCAGTAGCCAGCTGGGACTAGCGGGATCTGGGGAGCTGTTTTTT. Its protein product is CASSQLGLAGSGELFF. Full variable domain (missing parts from reference TRBV19 and TRBJ2-2): DGGITQSPKYLFRKEGQNVTLSCEQNLNHDAMYWYRQDPGQGLRLIYYSQIVNDFQKGDIAEGYSVSREKKESFPLTVTSAQKNPTAFYLCASSQLGLAGSGELFFGEGSRLTVL.

This clone appeared a single time. The chain uses TRBV5-1 and TRBJ2-7; D is undetermined. Between the trimmed V and J ends, which lost 1 base and 2 bases, there was a span of 13 bases. This CDR3 spans 15 amino acids. CDR1 SGHRS and CDR2 YFSETQ come from the germline V gene. The CDR3 DNA reads as TGCGCCAGCAGCTTGTCCGGCGTAATCCCCTACGAGCAGTACTTC. It encodes CASSLSGVIPYEQYF. The full variable domain, rest sourced from reference TRBV5-1 and TRBJ2-7, is KAGVTQTPRYLIKTRGQQVTLSCSPISGHRSVSWYQQTPGQGLQFLFEYFSETQRNKGNFPGRFSGRQFSNSRSEMNVSTLELGDSALYLCASSLSGVIPYEQYFGPGTRLTVT.

This clone has at least ten counts. The chain joins TRBV5-5 to TRBJ2-7; no clear D. V shed 3 bases and J shed 6 bases, with 13 bases lying between them. The CDR3 sequence is 13 residues long. Germline V lookup: CDR1 SGHKS, CDR2 YYEKEE (reference sequence). This CDR3 reads CASSSPSRSEQYF. The CDR3 nucleotides are TGTGCCAGCAGCTCCCCTTCAAGGAGCGAGCAGTACTTC.

The table lists this clone with a few counts. This chain connects TRBV30 to TRBJ2-7; D call uncertain. Trimming took off 4 bases at V and 0 bases at J, with 4 bases between the two ends. This CDR3 region has 11 residues. CDR1 and CDR2 from the germline V gene are GTSNPN and SVGIG (reference sequence). The DNA of the CDR3 is TGTGCCTGGACGAGCTCCTACGAGCAGTACTTC. Residues: CAWTSSYEQYF.

The V gene is TRBV4-1, the J gene TRBJ1-1; D unresolved. The CDR3 length is 15 residues. The germline gives CDR1 MGHRA, CDR2 YSYEKL. The V end lost 2 bases, the J end lost 1 base, and 11 bases lay between the germline ends. DNA of the CDR3: TGCGCCAGCAGCCAACACGAGAGGACGAACACTGAAGCTTTCTTT. Translated: CASSQHERTNTEAFF.

The chain recombines TRBV5-1 with TRBJ2-2; 10 bases agree with TRBD2. Trimming at V came to 0 bases and at J to 0 bases, leaving 8 bases not matched to a gene. The CDR3 covers 19 residues. CDR1 and CDR2 from the germline V gene are SGHRS and YFSETQ. The DNA of the CDR3 is TGCGCCAGCAGCTTGGGTGTATTAGCGGGAGGCCCGAACACCGGGGAGCTGTTTTTT. This gives the protein CASSLGVLAGGPNTGELFF. Combining the CDR3 with reference TRBV5-1 and TRBJ2-2 gives the whole variable domain KAGVTQTPRYLIKTRGQQVTLSCSPISGHRSVSWYQQTPGQGLQFLFEYFSETQRNKGNFPGRFSGRQFSNSRSEMNVSTLELGDSALYLCASSLGVLAGGPNTGELFFGEGSRLTVL.